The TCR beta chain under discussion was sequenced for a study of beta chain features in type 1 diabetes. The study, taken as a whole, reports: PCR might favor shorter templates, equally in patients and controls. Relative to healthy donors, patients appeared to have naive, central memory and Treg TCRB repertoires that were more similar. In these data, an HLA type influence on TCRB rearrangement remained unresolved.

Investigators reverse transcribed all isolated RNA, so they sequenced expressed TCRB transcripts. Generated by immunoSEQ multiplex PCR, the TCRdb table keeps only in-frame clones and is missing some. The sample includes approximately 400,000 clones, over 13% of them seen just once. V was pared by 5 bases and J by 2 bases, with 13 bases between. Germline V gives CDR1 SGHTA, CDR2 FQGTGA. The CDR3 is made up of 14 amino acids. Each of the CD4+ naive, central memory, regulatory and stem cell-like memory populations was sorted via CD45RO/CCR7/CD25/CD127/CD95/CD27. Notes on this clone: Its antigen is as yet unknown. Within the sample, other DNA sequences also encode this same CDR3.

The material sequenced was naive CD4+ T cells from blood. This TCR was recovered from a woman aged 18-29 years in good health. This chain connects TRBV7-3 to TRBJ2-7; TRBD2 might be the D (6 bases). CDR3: CASSLSGTTYEQYF. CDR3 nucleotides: TGTGCCAGCAGCCTTAGCGGAACAACCTACGAGCAGTACTTC.